This TCR beta chain was obtained from a study of T cells in localized non-small cell lung cancer. Using immunoSEQ multiplex PCR, the repertoire was profiled, and TCRdb retains in-frame clones only, with some absent. In the table there are about 11,000 clones, about 80% of which are singletons. Germline V gives CDR1 SGHAT, CDR2 FQNNGV. The CDR3 covers 15 residues. Trimming removed 0 bases from V and 1 base from J, with 9 bases in between. As to this clone: What it binds is unknown.

Study observations and caveats: Uninvolved neighboring lung showed the greatest T cell clonality, exceeding tumor.

V is TRBV11-2 and J is TRBJ1-1, with D maybe TRBD1 (6 bases). The TCR comes from a male donor at least 60 years old with stage I lung adenocarcinoma. Specimen: peripheral blood, collected before any cancer treatment. The chain's CDR3 is CASSLDRGRNTEAFF. The CDR3 DNA follows: TGTGCCAGCAGCTTAGATCGGGGGCGGAACACTGAAGCTTTCTTT.